These 10 T cell receptor beta chains came from one sample sequenced in a study of blood T cell repertoires in COVID-19. Libraries were prepared by immunoSEQ multiplex PCR; TCRdb keeps only in-frame clonotypes and omits some of them. The top ten hold 15% to 20% of the sample, which has 200,000 to 250,000 clones, around four fifths seen once. The sequenced sample consisted of peripheral blood. The receptors shown here come from a man aged 25-40 years with active or convalescent COVID-19.

V and J are TRBV11-2 and TRBJ2-2; no clear D. This CDR3 spans 14 amino acids. The ends were cut back, 0 bases at V and 4 bases at J, with 6 bases in the middle. Germline values: CDR1 SGHAT, CDR2 FQNNGV. CDR3 coding DNA: TGTGCCAGCAGCTTAGAACAGATCACCGGGGAGCTGTTTTTT. Its protein product is CASSLEQITGELFF.

The V gene is TRBV19, the J gene TRBJ1-2; tentatively, D is TRBD1 (5 bases). V lost 3 bases, J lost 7 bases, and 15 bases lay in between. The germline CDR1 and CDR2 sequences are LNHDA and SQIVND (reference sequence). CDR3 length: 14 amino acids. The CDR3 bases are TGTGCCAGTAGTATTACCAGGGCCAACCCTGGCTACACCTTC. Translation gives CASSITRANPGYTF.

The gene calls are TRBV18 and TRBJ2-7; D gene unclear. Germline V lookup: CDR1 KGHSH, CDR2 LQKENI. V lost 5 bases to trimming and J lost 3 bases, with 8 bases between them. This CDR3 is built from 12 residues. The CDR3 region is CASSSQNYEQYF. CDR3 DNA sequence: TGTGCCAGCTCATCTCAGAACTACGAGCAGTACTTC.

Only a few counts were recorded for this clone. The chain is built from TRBV27 and TRBJ1-5; no definite D call. The CDR3 has 14 amino acids. V was clipped by 6 bases and J by 0 bases, with 9 bases between them. CDR1 is MNHEY and CDR2 is SMNVEV in the germline V gene (reference sequence). CDR3 sequence (DNA): TGTGCCAGCAGACTGACAAATAGCAATCAGCCCCAGCATTTT. It yields the protein CASRLTNSNQPQHF.

V and J are TRBV19 and TRBJ1-2; a possible D gene is TRBD1 (5 bases). V was pared by 4 bases and J by 8 bases, with 8 bases between. Germline CDR1 LNHDA, CDR2 SQIVND (reference sequence). CDR3 length: 11 residues. The CDR3 DNA sequence: TGTGCCAGTAGTAAAGGGGAAGGCTACACCTTC. This translates into CASSKGEGYTF. Together with reference TRBV19 and TRBJ1-2, the CDR3 gives the full variable domain: DGGITQSPKYLFRKEGQNVTLSCEQNLNHDAMYWYRQDPGQGLRLIYYSQIVNDFQKGDIAEGYSVSREKKESFPLTVTSAQKNPTAFYLCASSKGEGYTFGSGTRLTVV.

This clone was observed a single time. V gene TRBV9 combines with J gene TRBJ2-3; 7 nucleotides align to TRBD2. The V gene's germline CDR1 is SGDLS and CDR2 YYNGEE. The CDR3 covers 14 residues. After removal of 6 bases from V and 2 bases from J, the junction contained 6 bases not matched to a gene. The CDR3 DNA reads TGTGCCAGCAAAGGACTAGACTACACAGATACGCAGTATTTT. This translates into CASKGLDYTDTQYF.

The chain employs TRBV21-1 and TRBJ2-4; the table's D call TRBD2 went unverified against the DNA. TRBV21-1 is a listed pseudogene. The CDR3 runs 15 residues. CDR3 amino acids: CASSPGGGFENIQYF. The CDR3 DNA follows: TGTGCCAGCAGCCCGGGGGGGGGCTTCGAAAACATTCAGTACTTC.

V and J are TRBV7-9 and TRBJ2-7; the D gene is possibly TRBD2 (7 bases). This CDR3 has 15 residues. V was trimmed by 5 bases and J by 5 bases, leaving 19 bases between them. Germline V gene data show CDR1 as SEHNR and CDR2 as FQNEAQ (reference sequence). The CDR3 loop is CASSQGEGGRDEQYF. CDR3 DNA sequence: TGTGCCAGCAGCCAAGGTGAGGGGGGGCGCGACGAGCAGTACTTC.

The gene calls are TRBV10-1 and TRBJ2-5; 9 nucleotides align to TRBD1. CDR1 is WNHNN and CDR2 is SYGVQD in the germline V gene (reference sequence). There are 14 residues in the CDR3. V shed 4 bases, J shed 5 bases, and the junction held 5 bases outside the gene matches. CDR3 amino acids: CASSVGQGMETQYF. CDR3 DNA: TGCGCCAGCAGTGTGGGACAGGGTATGGAGACCCAGTACTTC.

V usage is TRBV28 and J usage is TRBJ2-1; 12 bases are a match to TRBD1. The CDR3 is 15 residues long. CDR1 MDHEN and CDR2 SYDVKM come from the germline V gene. The V and J ends lost 5 bases and 10 bases, in that order; junction bases with no gene match: 9. The CDR3 is CASSEIGTGGWEQFF. The CDR3, as DNA: TGTGCCAGCAGTGAGATCGGGACAGGGGGCTGGGAGCAGTTCTTC.